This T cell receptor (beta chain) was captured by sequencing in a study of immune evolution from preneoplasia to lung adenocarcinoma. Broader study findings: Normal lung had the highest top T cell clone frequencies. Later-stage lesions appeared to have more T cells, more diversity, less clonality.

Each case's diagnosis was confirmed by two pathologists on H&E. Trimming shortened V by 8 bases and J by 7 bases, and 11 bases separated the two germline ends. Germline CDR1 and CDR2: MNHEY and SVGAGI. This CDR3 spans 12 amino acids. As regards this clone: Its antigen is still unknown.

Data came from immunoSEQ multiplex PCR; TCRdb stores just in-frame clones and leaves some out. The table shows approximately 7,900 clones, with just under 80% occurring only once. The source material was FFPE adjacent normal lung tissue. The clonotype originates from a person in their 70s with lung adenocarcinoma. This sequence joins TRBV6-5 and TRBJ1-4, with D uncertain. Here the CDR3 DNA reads TGTGCCAGCGGGAGAAAGGGTGAAAAACTGTTTTTT. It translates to CASGRKGEKLFF.